This TCR beta chain was profiled in a study of technical replicates of blood from several donors. This CDR3 comprises 17 residues. Germline CDR1 SEHNR, CDR2 FQNEAQ (reference sequence). The trim removed 5 bases at V and 1 base at J, leaving 8 bases unmatched. This table comes from immunoSEQ multiplex PCR, and its TCRdb copy is limited to in-frame clones, with some not included. The repertoire consists of approximately 97,000 clones, with approximately 95% occurring once and the leading ten covering roughly 0.33%. The TCR originated in a human donor in good health. The chain joins TRBV7-9 to TRBJ2-7; 13 bases fit TRBD2. The sample taken for sequencing was T cells isolated from PBMCs. The CDR3: CASSTGTSGTLSYEQYF. In nucleotides, the CDR3 is TGTGCCAGCAGCACGGGGACTAGCGGGACATTATCCTACGAGCAGTACTTC.